The sequence of this T cell receptor beta chain was determined in a study of T cell repertoires in cytomegalovirus infection. Background on the study: Public TCR beta signatures provided an indication of both CMV infection and a matching HLA type. Whole-study results and caveats: HLA-C-restricted, CMV-specific TCR beta clonotypes were dominant ex vivo.

The CDR3 length is 15 residues. Germline CDR1 SNHLY, CDR2 FYNNEI. Trimming left V 0 bases short and J 4 bases short, with 12 bases between. One entry per CDR3 protein results from TCRdb running MiXCR on the reads. Of around 740,000 distinct CDR3 sequences in the sample, roughly 36% were seen once. About this clonotype itself: What it recognizes is unknown.

The chain employs TRBV2 and TRBJ1-1, with D uncertain. The TCR sequence derives from a human donor in good health (CMV status not recorded). Some clones in this sample may be carry-over from other donors' samples. The specimen sequenced was PBMCs. CDR3 sequence: CASSEAQVPGTEAFF. Here the CDR3 DNA reads TGTGCCAGCAGTGAAGCGCAGGTCCCGGGCACTGAAGCTTTCTTT.